One sample yielded the 18 T cell receptor beta chains listed below, sequenced in a study of identical twins. TCRdb reanalysed the 5' RACE reads using MiXCR and keeps one entry per CDR3 protein. The sample consists of approximately 680,000 distinct CDR3 sequences, around 7.5% of them appearing once. Separately, the same data were catalogued under a study of yellow fever vaccine responses in identical twins.

The sample consisted of PBMCs. Receptors were obtained from a woman younger than 35 in good health.

The rearrangement links TRBV5-1 to TRBJ2-2; 9 nucleotides line up with TRBD2. The V and J ends lost 1 base and 1 base, in that order; junction bases with no gene match: 5. Germline lookup yields CDR1 SGHRS and CDR2 YFSETQ. This CDR3 contains 17 residues. CDR3 region: CASSLISGGLNTGELFF. The DNA of the CDR3 is TGCGCCAGCAGCTTGATTAGCGGGGGCCTGAACACCGGGGAGCTGTTTTTT.

This chain links TRBV3-1 with TRBJ2-7; the D gene is possibly TRBD2 (5 bases). The CDR3 has 14 amino acids. Per the germline V gene, CDR1 is LGHDT and CDR2 is YNNKEL (reference sequence). Trimming took off 4 bases at V and 7 bases at J, with 17 bases between the two ends. This CDR3 reads CASSRLTRSGEQYF. DNA for the CDR3: TGTGCCAGCAGCCGACTTACTAGATCCGGGGAGCAGTACTTC.

This chain links TRBV5-1 with TRBJ2-1; D is perhaps TRBD1 or TRBD2 (5 bases each). V gave up 3 bases and J gave up 5 bases, with 12 bases separating them. The CDR3 sequence is 14 residues long. Germline CDR1 is SGHRS and CDR2 is YFSETQ. The CDR3 nucleotides read TGCGCCAGCAGCTCCCGGGACCAAAACAATGAGCAGTTCTTC. Protein: CASSSRDQNNEQFF.

This clonotype was recorded a few times. The chain has TRBV29-1 and TRBJ1-1, with 7 bases matching TRBD1. This CDR3 region has 15 residues. The germline V gene has CDR1 SQVTM and CDR2 ANQGSEA. Trimming took 8 bases from V and 0 from J; bases not matched to a gene: 12. For the CDR3, the DNA is TGCAGCACGACCGGGACAGCCCCTATGAACACTGAAGCTTTCTTT. It specifies CSTTGTAPMNTEAFF.

This sequence joins TRBV27 and TRBJ2-7; maybe TRBD1 (6 bases). CDR3 size: 13 residues. Deletions cut 4 bases from V and 7 bases from J, with 14 bases between. The V gene's germline CDR1 is MNHEY and CDR2 SMNVEV (reference sequence). The CDR3 nucleotides are TGTGCCAGCAGTTCTGGGGCGAGGGGGGAGCAGTACTTC. This gives the protein CASSSGARGEQYF.

This clonotype was detected ten times or more. The rearrangement joins TRBV4-3 to TRBJ1-5; D not certain. Germline V CDR1 and CDR2: LGHNA, YSLEER. This CDR3 has 17 amino acids. The V and J ends lost 0 bases and 2 bases respectively, with 14 bases between them. The CDR3 nucleotides are TGCGCCAGCAGCCAAGAAGGAGGGAGGCTTGGCAATCAGCCCCAGCATTTT. Its translation: CASSQEGGRLGNQPQHF.

There are many counts of this clonotype. The chain has TRBV5-5 and TRBJ2-7, with unresolved D. This CDR3 is built from 16 residues. V was pared by 0 bases and J by 0 bases, with 13 bases between. The germline CDR1 and CDR2 sequences are SGHKS and YYEKEE (reference sequence). CDR3 amino acids: CASSLALAVSSYEQYF. The CDR3 coding sequence is TGTGCCAGCAGCTTGGCCTTGGCAGTAAGCTCCTACGAGCAGTACTTC.

This clonotype was detected only a few times. The V call is TRBV29-1, the J call TRBJ2-6; 7 bases match TRBD1. V shed 4 bases, J shed 0 bases, and the junction held 6 bases outside the gene matches. The CDR3 has 16 residues. CDR1 and CDR2 from the germline V gene are SQVTM and ANQGSEA. The CDR3 DNA reads as TGCAGCGTTGCCGGGACAGTGAGCTCTGGGGCCAACGTCCTGACTTTC. This gives the protein CSVAGTVSSGANVLTF.

J is TRBJ2-1 and V is TRBV20-1; D may match TRBD1 or TRBD2 (5 bases each). Trimming took 3 bases from V and 6 from J, leaving 12 bases between them. The germline CDR1 and CDR2 sequences are DFQATT and SNEGSKA (reference sequence). The CDR3 is 13 amino acids. This chain's CDR3 is CSASLDGGNEQFF. The CDR3 coding sequence is TGCAGTGCTAGTCTTGATGGGGGCAATGAGCAGTTCTTC.

This clonotype was seen ten or more times. The genes are TRBV14 and TRBJ2-5; no clear D. The CDR3 is made up of 14 amino acids. Germline V gives CDR1 SGHDN, CDR2 FVKESK. Trimming stripped 0 bases from V and 5 bases from J, with 10 bases between. CDR3 in amino acids: CASSQEGWRETQYF. The DNA for the CDR3 is TGTGCCAGCAGCCAAGAAGGTTGGCGGGAGACCCAGTACTTC.

Many counts were recorded for this clonotype. J is TRBJ2-5 and V is TRBV20-1; D is perhaps TRBD2 (6 bases). This CDR3 spans 14 amino acids. V dropped 0 bases and J dropped 4 bases, with 12 bases sitting between them. Germline assignment: CDR1 DFQATT and CDR2 SNEGSKA (reference sequence). The chain's CDR3 is CSARDVGGVETQYF. The CDR3 bases are TGCAGTGCTAGAGACGTCGGGGGAGTAGAGACCCAGTACTTC.

This clonotype has at least ten counts. The rearrangement links TRBV12-3 or TRBV12-4 to TRBJ1-1; 9 positions agree with TRBD1. Unmatched junction bases numbered 2, after V lost 6 bases and J lost 0 bases. The CDR3 has 14 residues. The CDR3 region is CASRGTGLNTEAFF. The CDR3 DNA reads as TGTGCCAGCAGAGGGACAGGGCTGAACACTGAAGCTTTCTTT.

The sample holds many counts of this clonotype. The V call is TRBV2, the J call TRBJ2-2; D possibly uses TRBD1 or TRBD2 (5 bases each). Deletions cut 11 bases from V and 6 bases from J, with 19 bases between. CDR1 is SNHLY, CDR2 FYNNEI, per germline. This CDR3 contains 14 residues. The CDR3: CAGRVGTDSGELFF. The CDR3 region has the DNA TGTGCCGGACGCGTCGGGACCGACTCCGGGGAGCTGTTTTTT.

This chain links TRBV4-1 with TRBJ2-1; maybe TRBD2 (5 bases). The CDR3 spans 17 residues. V gave up 3 bases and J gave up 0 bases, with 15 bases separating them. The germline V gene has CDR1 MGHRA and CDR2 YSYEKL. The CDR3 DNA is TGCGCCAGCAGCCAGCCCACACGGGGTAGCTCCTACAATGAGCAGTTCTTC. This encodes CASSQPTRGSSYNEQFF.

J is TRBJ2-3 and V is TRBV7-2; D is unresolved. Trimming removed 5 bases at V and 9 bases at J, with 12 bases between. The CDR3 consists of 12 residues. CDR1 and CDR2 (germline): SGHTA, FQGNSA. CDR3 residues: CASSPQTRTQYF. CDR3 DNA sequence: TGTGCCAGCAGCCCGCAGACAAGGACGCAGTATTTT.

This clonotype was recorded at least ten times. The CDR3 nucleotides are TGTGCCAGCAGCCAAGGCGGGGGGGCAACCTACAATGAGCAGTTCTTC. Translated: CASSQGGGATYNEQFF. The gene calls are TRBV3-1 and TRBJ2-1; 9 bases agree with TRBD2. The CDR3 spans 16 residues. V lost 1 base and J lost 2; bases outside the gene matches: 3. Germline V gene sequence: CDR1 LGHDT, CDR2 YNNKEL (reference sequence).

This clonotype was counted ten times or more. The V gene is TRBV28, the J gene TRBJ2-7, with 8 bases identical to TRBD2. CDR1 is MDHEN and CDR2 is SYDVKM in the germline V gene. The CDR3 totals 14 residues. Germline trimming cut 6 bases from V and 3 bases from J; bases unmatched to any gene: 7. Written as DNA, the CDR3 is TGTGCCAGCAGCCTGCCGGGGGGGCTCTACGAGCAGTACTTC. The encoded protein is CASSLPGGLYEQYF.

There are a few counts of this clonotype. The chain employs TRBV12-3 or TRBV12-4 and TRBJ2-5; TRBD2 might be the D (5 bases). V lost 6 bases and J 3 bases, leaving 20 bases between the germline ends. This CDR3 is 16 amino acids long. The CDR3 is CASSLNFRTHEETQYF. The CDR3 region has the DNA TGTGCCAGCAGCTTGAATTTCCGGACTCATGAAGAGACCCAGTACTTC.